This TCR beta chain was recorded in a study of T cells in localized non-small cell lung cancer. TCRdb's copy holds only in-frame clones and misses some; the assay was immunoSEQ multiplex PCR. The sample has more than 20,000 clones, around 85% seen once. CDR1 and CDR2 from the germline V gene are MGHRA and YSYEKL. Trimming shortened V by 0 bases and J by 7 bases, and 6 bases separated the two germline ends. This CDR3 region has 12 residues. The sequence derives from a man aged 40 to 70 with stage II squamous cell lung carcinoma. This specimen was PBMCs, taken before any cancer treatment. The chain carries TRBV4-1 and TRBJ2-5; D remains ambiguous. The CDR3 sequence: CASSQDTATQYF. CDR3 nucleotide sequence: TGCGCCAGCAGCCAAGACACAGCGACCCAGTACTTC.